The TCR beta chain under discussion was sequenced for a study of T cell repertoires in cytomegalovirus infection. Study results and caveats: Dominant in the ex vivo response were TCR beta clonotypes restricted by HLA-C and specific for CMV.

A note on this clonotype: Its antigen remains unknown.

Germline-derived CDR1 and CDR2 are SGHVS and FNYEAQ. Trimming removed 0 bases from V and 15 bases from J, with 15 bases in between. The CDR3 sequence is 13 residues long. Each CDR3 protein gets one entry after TCRdb re-called the reads with MiXCR. The repertoire holds 350,000 to 550,000 distinct CDR3 sequences, with 25% to 40% as singletons. Sequenced sample: PBMCs. V usage is TRBV7-6 and J usage is TRBJ2-1; D unclear. The sequence came from a human donor in good health (CMV status not recorded). Some clones in this sample may be carry-over from other donors' samples. CDR3 nucleotide sequence: TGTGCCAGCAGCTTAGCCCCCCAAAAAACGGGGTTCTTC. It specifies CASSLAPQKTGFF.